This T cell receptor (beta chain) emerged from a study of T cell responses to AZD1222 COVID-19 vaccine (dated by TCRdb to the early 2020s). Study-level background: A total of about 240 trial participants underwent TCR sequencing, of whom 200 to 220 received two doses of AZD1222 and 26 received two doses of the MenACWY control vaccine. Trial participants were enrolled by age into subgroups of 18-55, 56-69 and 70-plus years, and around 150, 28 and 57 TCR-sequenced participants, respectively, were included in these subgroups. Broader findings and caveats from the paper: Because no samples from the day 14 peak response were available, repertoires could be characterized only after the peak T cell response. After two AZD1222 doses, spike-specific TCR breadth and depth were significantly higher than at day 0 and than in MenACWY recipients. Participants were mostly white British and included more females than males, and it was suggested by the authors that clonal diversity may have been underestimated. In the small 56-69-year group, the increase in depth fell short of significance, most likely because of low power. The vaccine-associated CD4 TCRs covered the entire spike protein, and the dominant responses fell in regions 160-218 and 743-854. Epitopes outside the regions mutated in the B.1.351 and B.1.1.7 variants were reportedly recognized by nearly half of the unique spike-specific TCRs. Conclusions about previously exposed vaccinees are limited, since just a handful of AZD1222 recipients were seropositive for SARS-CoV-2 at baseline.

The time point label, read with the paper, signifies: about 28 days (+/-7) after the second vaccine dose. AZD1222 recipients given second doses at about 4 weeks or at about 12 weeks were pooled, since spike-specific TCR depth and breadth were not found to differ between the two schedules. Vaccinee samples came from UK trials COV001 and COV002, including a single-blind randomized controlled phase 2/3 trial of AZD1222 (ChAdOx1 nCoV-19) in healthy adults. For TCRbeta chain sequencing, PBMC samples were collected from trial participants at day 0 and at day 28 after the second dose. Including the terminal cysteine and phenylalanine, the CDR3 comprises 12 residues. The DNA shown is the 36-base CDR3, in frame from base 1. V loses 5 bases of germline sequence and J loses 7 bases, and the interval between the two ends is 8 bases. In the germline V gene, CDR1 corresponds to SGHTA and CDR2 to FQGNSA. In its sample, this clone was seen a few times. Its cognate antigen has yet to be identified. Base qualities are not recorded, but no much larger clone differs from it by a single base.

The CDR3 regions of human TCRbeta chains were analyzed by immunosequencing. The authors' analysis ran thus. Repertoire TCRs were checked for matches against a reference library of SARS-CoV-2-specific TCRs that had been generated using the MIRA antigen-specificity platform. Breadth was defined as the fraction of unique TCRs that were SARS-CoV-2-associated. Depth was defined as the fraction of total T cells that were SARS-CoV-2-associated. Using the MIRA data, every spike-specific TCR was mapped to the spike region that the TCR reacted to and assigned to either a CD4 or a CD8 class. Log10-transformed breadth and depth values were compared by one-way ANOVA with Sidak's multiple comparisons tests. The immuneACCESS repertoire file appears here via TCRdb, limited to in-frame rearrangements. These files lack a portion of the clones; in checked studies, under half of the deficit traces to unresolved V genes, and the cause of the others is not known. Clone size and V and J calls were adopted from that table, with D and trimming inferred from the DNA. The table for this sample lists around 100,000 clones; around 90% of them were counted only once. The top ten hold 2.5% of the sample.

The TCR originated in an adult who received the AZD1222 COVID-19 vaccine. The specimen was peripheral blood, collected 28 days after the second AZD1222 dose. The sequence joins TRBV7-2 to TRBJ2-2; the D gene cannot be resolved reliably. CDR3 region: CASSAFGGELFF. The nucleotide sequence is given as TGTGCCAGCAGCGCCTTCGGCGGGGAGCTGTTTTTT.